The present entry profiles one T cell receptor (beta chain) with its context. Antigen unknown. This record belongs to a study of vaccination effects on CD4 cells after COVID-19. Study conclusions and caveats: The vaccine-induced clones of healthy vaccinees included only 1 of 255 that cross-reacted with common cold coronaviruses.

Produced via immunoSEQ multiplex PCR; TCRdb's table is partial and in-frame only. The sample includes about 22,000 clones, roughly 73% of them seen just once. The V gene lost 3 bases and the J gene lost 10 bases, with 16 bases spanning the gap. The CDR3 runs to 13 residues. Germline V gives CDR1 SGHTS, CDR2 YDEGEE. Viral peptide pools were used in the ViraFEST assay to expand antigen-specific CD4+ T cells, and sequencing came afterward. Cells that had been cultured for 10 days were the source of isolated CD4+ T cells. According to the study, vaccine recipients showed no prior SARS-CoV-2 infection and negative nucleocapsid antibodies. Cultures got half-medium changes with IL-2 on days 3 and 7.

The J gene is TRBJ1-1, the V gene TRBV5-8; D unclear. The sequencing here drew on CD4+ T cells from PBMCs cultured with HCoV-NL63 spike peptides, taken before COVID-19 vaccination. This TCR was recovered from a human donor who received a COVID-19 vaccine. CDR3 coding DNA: TGTGCCAGCAGCTCAACGTCCTTAAGGATAGCTTTCTTT. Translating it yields CASSSTSLRIAFF.